A single T cell receptor beta chain is shown here with its context. Trimming pared 7 bases from V and 8 bases from J, leaving 11 bases between. This CDR3 comprises 10 residues. Germline V CDR1 and CDR2: DFQATT, SNEGSKA (reference sequence). A single record per CDR3 protein comes from TCRdb applying MiXCR to the RT-PCR reads. This sample has 540,000 or so distinct CDR3 sequences, with under 15% found just once. The data belong to a study of response to subunit inactivated influenza vaccine. This specimen was PBMCs from blood, taken more than 35 days after vaccination. This receptor was identified in a man aged 45-65 years who received an inactivated influenza vaccine. V usage is TRBV20-1 and J usage is TRBJ1-2; no firm D call. The CDR3 sequence: CSVPVGGYTF. The CDR3 DNA follows: TGCAGTGTTCCAGTGGGGGGCTACACCTTC.